Below are 32 T cell receptor beta chains sequenced from a single sample in a study of persistence of HIV-infected CD4 T cells. This was the immunoSEQ version 4 assay in survey mode. Generated by immunoSEQ multiplex PCR, the TCRdb table keeps only in-frame clones and is missing some. This table holds about 46,000 clones, about 90% found once. What these receptors recognize is not known. Cells were stimulated nonspecifically with anti-CD3/anti-CD28 magnetic beads. Responding CD4+ T cells were sorted by upregulation of both CD40 ligand and CD69. The sample consisted of CD4+ T cells sorted from PBMCs after approximately 19-hour stimulation, taken from a patient who received antiretroviral therapy. The receptor set was obtained from an adult woman with HIV who was CMV-seropositive.

The chain couples TRBV29-1 to TRBJ2-1; 7 bases are shared with TRBD1. The ends lost 7 bases at V and 8 bases at J; junction bases unmatched: 14. The germline gives CDR1 SQVTM, CDR2 ANQGSEA. The CDR3 runs 14 residues. CDR3 DNA: TGCAGCGCCACAAGACAGGGACGTACCTATGAGCAGTTCTTC. Translated, it gives CSATRQGRTYEQFF.

The rearrangement joins TRBV19 to TRBJ1-2; TRBD1 matches 8 bases. The junction had 9 bases not matched to a gene; V was cut back by 6 bases and J by 6 bases. Germline V gene sequence: CDR1 LNHDA, CDR2 SQIVND (reference sequence). The CDR3 extends over 14 amino acids. The CDR3 nucleotides are TGTGCCAGTAGGCTTACAGGGGGGTCCAATGGCTACACCTTC. Amino acid sequence: CASRLTGGSNGYTF. Looking up the rest from reference TRBV19 and TRBJ1-2 gives the full variable domain: DGGITQSPKYLFRKEGQNVTLSCEQNLNHDAMYWYRQDPGQGLRLIYYSQIVNDFQKGDIAEGYSVSREKKESFPLTVTSAQKNPTAFYLCASRLTGGSNGYTFGSGTRLTVV.

The chain combines TRBV19 with TRBJ1-2; TRBD1 aligns across 10 bases. Trimming took 6 bases from V and 6 from J; bases not matched to a gene: 10. CDR3 length: 15 residues. Germline V gene lookup returns CDR1 LNHDA and CDR2 SQIVND (reference sequence). CDR3 region: CASSLGTGAVHGYTF. As DNA, the CDR3 is TGTGCCAGTAGCCTCGGGACAGGGGCGGTACATGGCTACACCTTC.

This chain joins TRBV14 and TRBJ1-2; D perhaps matches TRBD1 (6 bases). There are 13 residues in the CDR3. Deletions cut 5 bases from V and 8 bases from J, with 15 bases between. The germline gives CDR1 SGHDN, CDR2 FVKESK. The CDR3 loop is CASSVRTAAGYTF. As DNA, the CDR3 is TGTGCCAGCAGCGTCCGGACAGCTGCGGGCTACACCTTC.

V is TRBV2 and J is TRBJ2-7; a weak D match, TRBD1 (6 bases). The V gene lost 10 bases and the J gene lost 5 bases, with 15 bases spanning the gap. CDR3 length equals 12 residues. Germline V CDR1 and CDR2: SNHLY, FYNNEI. CDR3 in DNA: TGTGCCATCCTACAGGGTAAAGACGAGCAGTACTTC. Its protein product is CAILQGKDEQYF.

This chain connects TRBV3-1 (or the pseudogene TRBV3-2) to TRBJ1-2; 8 nucleotides match TRBD1. CDR1 LGHDT and CDR2 YNNKEL come from the germline V gene (reference sequence). The CDR3 consists of 16 residues. The V and J ends lost 2 bases and 6 bases, in that order; junction bases with no gene match: 11. The CDR3, as DNA: TGTGCCAGCAGCCAAAATCCCAAGAAGACAGGGGATGGCTACACCTTC. It translates to CASSQNPKKTGDGYTF.

The CDR3 sequence: CASRKSGYGETQYF. The DNA for the CDR3 is TGTGCCAGTAGAAAGTCCGGGTATGGAGAGACCCAGTACTTC. The chain links TRBV19 to TRBJ2-5; D unresolved. Germline V gives CDR1 LNHDA, CDR2 SQIVND (reference sequence). V gave up 6 bases and J gave up 4 bases, with 15 bases separating them. The CDR3 runs to 14 residues.

CDR3 in DNA: TGCGCCAGCAGCCAAGGGACAGGGGTAGGCTACTACGAGCAGTACTTC. Translating it yields CASSQGTGVGYYEQYF. The chain joins TRBV4-1 to TRBJ2-7, with 9 bases identical to TRBD1. V gave up 1 base and J gave up 3 bases; unmatched junction bases: 7. Germline V gene lookup returns CDR1 MGHRA and CDR2 YSYEKL. This CDR3 is built from 16 residues.

This chain connects TRBV28 to TRBJ1-1; D is ambiguous. With 5 bases removed from V and 1 base from J, the gap between germline ends came to 11 bases. CDR1 MDHEN and CDR2 SYDVKM come from the germline V gene. CDR3 length: 14 residues. CDR3 region: CASSPGMKNTEAFF. The CDR3 region has the DNA TGTGCCAGCAGTCCCGGTATGAAGAACACTGAAGCTTTCTTT.

The gene calls are TRBV6-1 and TRBJ2-7; D is uncertain. Trimming took 1 base from V and 1 from J, leaving 8 bases between them. The CDR3 spans 14 residues. From germline, CDR1 is MNHNS and CDR2 SASEGT. CDR3 in DNA: TGTGCCAGCAGTGAAGGTCGTAGGTCCTACGAGCAGTACTTC. It specifies CASSEGRRSYEQYF.

The chain recombines TRBV20-1 with TRBJ2-3; 13 nucleotides align to TRBD2. The V gene's germline CDR1 is DFQATT and CDR2 SNEGSKA (reference sequence). V trimming: 3 bases; J trimming: 2 bases; junction bases outside the gene matches: 5. The length of the CDR3 is 16 residues. As DNA, the CDR3 is TGCAGTGCTAGTGGACTAGCGGGGGTTCACACAGATACGCAGTATTTT. This sequence encodes CSASGLAGVHTDTQYF.

The chain employs TRBV2 and TRBJ2-4, with D unclear. This CDR3 contains 14 residues. Trimming shortened V by 7 bases and J by 3 bases, and 13 bases separated the two germline ends. Germline loops: CDR1 SNHLY, CDR2 FYNNEI. The chain's CDR3 is CASIREVGKNIQYF. The CDR3, as DNA: TGTGCCAGCATAAGGGAAGTGGGCAAAAACATTCAGTACTTC.

For the CDR3, the DNA is TGTGCCAGCTCATCGGGACAGGGAGGTGAAAAACTGTTTTTT. Protein product: CASSSGQGGEKLFF. The chain carries TRBV18 and TRBJ1-4; 9 positions match TRBD1. With 5 bases clipped from V and 7 bases from J, the junction kept 5 bases outside the gene matches. Looked up from germline, CDR1 is KGHSH and CDR2 is LQKENI. This CDR3 has 14 residues.

This clone has just one count. The chain recombines TRBV11-3 with TRBJ2-3; D assignment may be TRBD1 or TRBD2 (7 bases each). The CDR3 totals 14 residues. V was pared by 4 bases and J by 3 bases, with 11 bases between. Germline V gene lookup returns CDR1 SGHNT and CDR2 YENEEA. The CDR3 region has the DNA TGTGCCAGCAGCTCCAGGGGGGGGACAGATACGCAGTATTTT. Residues: CASSSRGGTDTQYF.

The V call is TRBV4-3, the J call TRBJ1-2; D not resolved. V lost 0 bases and J 8 bases, leaving 13 bases between the germline ends. Looked up from germline, CDR1 is LGHNA and CDR2 is YSLEER. This CDR3 spans 14 amino acids. The CDR3 DNA reads as TGCGCCAGCAGCCAAGATTCCACCCGGAGGGGCTACACCTTC. Amino acids: CASSQDSTRRGYTF.

The chain has TRBV19 and TRBJ2-4; D is undetermined. The germline gives CDR1 LNHDA, CDR2 SQIVND (reference sequence). There are 16 residues in the CDR3. V lost 1 base to trimming and J lost 11 bases, with 21 bases between them. The CDR3 nucleotides read TGTGCCAGTAGTATAGGGGGTTCTGGGCTGTTGGGGTTTCAGTACTTC. It translates to CASSIGGSGLLGFQYF. Variable domain in full (rest from reference TRBV19 and TRBJ2-4): DGGITQSPKYLFRKEGQNVTLSCEQNLNHDAMYWYRQDPGQGLRLIYYSQIVNDFQKGDIAEGYSVSREKKESFPLTVTSAQKNPTAFYLCASSIGGSGLLGFQYFGAGTRLSVL.

This chain uses TRBV6-2 or TRBV6-3 with TRBJ1-2; D is uncertain. V was pared by 0 bases and J by 5 bases, with 4 bases between. Germline CDR1 reads MNHEY; CDR2 reads SVGEGT. This CDR3 has 12 amino acids. The CDR3 bases are TGTGCCAGCAGTTACTCGGATTATGGCTACACCTTC. Residues: CASSYSDYGYTF.

Here the CDR3 reads CSVRDREYGYTF. In DNA form, the CDR3 reads TGCAGCGTTAGGGACAGGGAGTATGGCTACACCTTC. This sequence joins TRBV29-1 and TRBJ1-2; TRBD1 agrees at 9 bases. Unmatched junction bases numbered 3, after V lost 5 bases and J lost 5 bases. The germline V gene has CDR1 SQVTM and CDR2 ANQGSEA. The CDR3 has 12 residues.

The rearrangement uses TRBV18 and TRBJ1-4; D is possibly TRBD1 (6 bases). Germline V gives CDR1 KGHSH, CDR2 LQKENI. V was pared by 4 bases and J by 7 bases, with 16 bases between. The length of the CDR3 is 15 residues. CDR3 residues: CASSRRGAESEKLFF. The CDR3 DNA sequence: TGTGCCAGCTCACGGCGGGGGGCAGAGAGTGAAAAACTGTTTTTT.

V gene TRBV18 combines with J gene TRBJ2-7, with D tentatively TRBD1 or TRBD2 (5 bases each). Trimming removed 8 bases from V and 2 bases from J, with 16 bases in between. The germline CDR1 and CDR2 sequences are KGHSH and LQKENI. The CDR3 extends over 14 amino acids. The CDR3 loop is CASRRGRETYEQYF. CDR3 nucleotides: TGTGCCAGCAGACGGGGCAGGGAGACCTACGAGCAGTACTTC.

V is TRBV11-3 and J is TRBJ1-1; maybe TRBD1 (6 bases). This CDR3 is built from 12 residues. Between the trimmed V and J ends, which lost 6 bases and 7 bases, there was a span of 12 bases. Germline V CDR1 and CDR2: SGHNT, YENEEA. The CDR3 sequence is CASSRPQGEAFF. CDR3 coding DNA: TGTGCCAGCAGTCGCCCACAGGGTGAAGCTTTCTTT.

About this clone itself: Mismatch with germline at one junction end may stem from a read error. The V and J genes are TRBV29-1 and TRBJ1-1; D gene unclear. CDR3 length equals 12 residues. Germline CDR1 SQVTM, CDR2 ANQGSEA. The CDR3: CSVEKEGSAPTF. CDR3 sequence (DNA): TGCAGCGTTGAAAAGGAAGGGTCAGCACCGACCTTT.

This clone was counted a few times. This chain connects TRBV30 to TRBJ2-1, with 7 bases identical to TRBD1. This CDR3 has 12 amino acids. Germline loops: CDR1 GTSNPN, CDR2 SVGIG (reference sequence). Trimming cost V 4 bases and J 5 bases; bases outside gene matches: 2. The CDR3 protein is CAWMGTDNEQFF. In DNA form, the CDR3 reads TGTGCCTGGATGGGGACAGACAATGAGCAGTTCTTC.

The genes are TRBV18 and TRBJ1-1; 7 nucleotides line up with TRBD1. Losses at the gene ends were 6 bases for V and 5 bases for J; bases not matched to a gene: 6. CDR3 length: 13 amino acids. Germline loops: CDR1 KGHSH, CDR2 LQKENI. CDR3 nucleotide sequence: TGTGCCAGCTCGCGCACAGGGGAAACTGAAGCTTTCTTT. It codes for CASSRTGETEAFF.

This rearrangement joins TRBV7-6 to TRBJ2-1; D tentatively reads TRBD1 or TRBD2 (5 bases each). The CDR3 runs 13 residues. V was cut by 4 bases and J by 8 bases, with 12 bases left in between. Germline V CDR1 and CDR2: SGHVS, FNYEAQ. The CDR3 DNA reads as TGTGCCAGCAGCTATACTCGGGGCGATGAGCAGTTCTTC. As protein: CASSYTRGDEQFF.

The chain is built from TRBV12-3 or TRBV12-4 and TRBJ1-6, with D hard to call. This CDR3 contains 13 residues. V lost 7 bases to trimming and J lost 9 bases, with 13 bases between them. In nucleotides, the CDR3 is TGTGCCAGCACGAGCCAGGCGGGTTCACCCCTCCACTTT. Encoded protein: CASTSQAGSPLHF.

The J gene is TRBJ1-2, the V gene TRBV18; 11 nucleotides agree with TRBD1. Trimming at V came to 5 bases and at J to 6 bases, leaving 5 bases not matched to a gene. The CDR3 spans 14 residues. Germline assignment: CDR1 KGHSH and CDR2 LQKENI. In DNA, the CDR3 is TGTGCCAGCTCATCCGGGACAGGGGGAGATGGCTACACCTTC. Residues: CASSSGTGGDGYTF.

The V and J genes are TRBV11-3 and TRBJ2-3; D is unresolved. This CDR3 comprises 14 residues. CDR1 SGHNT and CDR2 YENEEA come from the germline V gene. V was shortened by 6 bases and J by 2 bases, with 12 bases between the two germline ends. The CDR3 coding sequence is TGTGCCAGCAGTCCAGCAAGGGACACAGATACGCAGTATTTT. Translated: CASSPARDTDTQYF. The full variable domain, rest sourced from reference TRBV11-3 and TRBJ2-3, is EAGVVQSPRYKIIEKKQPVAFWCNPISGHNTLYWYLQNLGQGPELLIRYENEEAVDDSQLPKDRFSAERLKGVDSTLKIQPAELGDSAVYLCASSPARDTDTQYFGPGTRLTVL.

The rearrangement uses TRBV6-5 and TRBJ1-1; D is undetermined. This CDR3 spans 13 amino acids. V gave up 8 bases and J gave up 0 bases, with 10 bases separating them. Germline V gene data show CDR1 as MNHEY and CDR2 as SVGAGI. The CDR3 DNA reads as TGTGCCAGCCACAGTTTAATGAACACTGAAGCTTTCTTT. Translating gives CASHSLMNTEAFF.

The chain employs TRBV2 and TRBJ1-5, with D unresolved. The CDR3 extends over 14 amino acids. V was clipped by 5 bases and J by 1 base, with 9 bases between them. Germline assignment: CDR1 SNHLY and CDR2 FYNNEI. The CDR3 protein is CASSYTESNQPQHF. The CDR3 DNA follows: TGTGCCAGCAGTTATACGGAGAGCAATCAGCCCCAGCATTTT.

CDR3 protein: CATSDSTGTGFQPQHF. The CDR3 region has the DNA TGTGCCACCAGTGATTCGACCGGGACAGGGTTTCAGCCCCAGCATTTT. The chain is built from TRBV24-1 and TRBJ1-5; 9 nucleotides match TRBD1. CDR1 is KGHDR and CDR2 is SFDVKD in the germline V gene. Germline trimming cut 2 bases from V and 6 bases from J; bases unmatched to any gene: 7. CDR3 length equals 16 residues.

The chain links TRBV5-1 to TRBJ2-5, with D hard to call. Trimming cost V 0 bases and J 1 base, with 13 bases left between them. There are 16 residues in the CDR3. Looked up from germline, CDR1 is SGHRS and CDR2 is YFSETQ. Written as DNA, the CDR3 is TGCGCCAGCAGCTTGGCCGGTAGTAGTATCCAAGAGACCCAGTACTTC. Its translation: CASSLAGSSIQETQYF.